Shown below are 7 T cell receptor beta chains from a single sample sequenced in a study of CD8 T cells in ankylosing spondylitis. TCRdb fed the 5' RACE reads into MiXCR, producing one record per CDR3 protein. Of approximately 210,000 distinct CDR3 sequences listed, 13% are singletons. Sequenced input: blood, either unsorted or a sorted T cell fraction (not recorded which). Source of these receptors: a male donor with ankylosing spondylitis or in good health (not recorded which).

This chain uses TRBV5-6 with TRBJ1-4; 7 bases are a match to TRBD1. Per germline, CDR1 SGHDT and CDR2 YYEEEE. Trimming cost V 4 bases and J 2 bases; bases outside gene matches: 14. This CDR3 has 18 amino acids. In DNA, the CDR3 is TGTGCCAGCAGCGAGGGGGCAGGCGACGTGTCCACTAATGAAAAACTGTTTTTT. It encodes CASSEGAGDVSTNEKLFF.

This clonotype was picked up a small number of times. The J gene is TRBJ1-1, the V gene TRBV9, with D possibly TRBD1 on 6 matching bases. CDR3 length: 12 amino acids. Germline V gene sequence: CDR1 SGDLS, CDR2 YYNGEE. V gave up 3 bases and J gave up 7 bases, with 10 bases separating them. The CDR3 reads CASSADRSEAFF. DNA for the CDR3: TGTGCCAGCAGCGCGGACAGAAGTGAAGCTTTCTTT.

The chain joins TRBV6-5 to TRBJ2-7, with 9 bases identical to TRBD1. CDR1 MNHEY and CDR2 SVGAGI come from the germline V gene. V lost 3 bases and J lost 3; bases outside the gene matches: 3. The CDR3 is made up of 14 amino acids. This chain's CDR3 is CASSYTDRGYEQYF. CDR3 DNA: TGTGCCAGCAGTTATACGGACAGGGGCTACGAGCAGTACTTC.

Only a few counts were recorded for this clonotype. J is TRBJ1-2 and V is TRBV29-1; D unclear. The V end was cut by 5 bases, the J end by 9 bases, with 13 bases between. This CDR3 is 11 amino acids long. Germline-derived CDR1 and CDR2 are SQVTM and ANQGSEA. CDR3 amino acids: CSVRTDLSYTF. In DNA form, the CDR3 reads TGCAGCGTTCGGACGGATTTGAGCTACACCTTC.

This clonotype was observed a handful of times. The V gene is TRBV6-2 or TRBV6-3, the J gene TRBJ2-6; unclear D gene. Germline-derived CDR1 and CDR2 are MNHEY and SVGEGT. This CDR3 is built from 13 residues. Trimming removed 4 bases at V and 15 bases at J, with 16 bases between. This chain's CDR3 is CASSWGFAEALTF. CDR3 DNA: TGTGCCAGCAGTTGGGGTTTCGCCGAAGCCCTGACTTTC.

The rearrangement links TRBV5-1 to TRBJ2-5; a possible D gene is TRBD1 (5 bases). The CDR3 runs to 14 residues. Trimming took off 0 bases at V and 0 bases at J, with 6 bases between the two ends. Germline CDR1 and CDR2: SGHRS and YFSETQ. CDR3 sequence (DNA): TGCGCCAGCAGCTTGGAGGGGAACCAAGAGACCCAGTACTTC. Translated, it gives CASSLEGNQETQYF.

This clonotype was counted between two and nine times. The chain employs TRBV5-1 and TRBJ2-4; 7 bases match TRBD1. V was clipped by 0 bases and J by 8 bases; unmatched bases: 5. Germline V lookup: CDR1 SGHRS, CDR2 YFSETQ. The CDR3 is made up of 14 amino acids. CDR3 sequence: CASSLGQGRDIQYF. In DNA, the CDR3 is TGCGCCAGCAGCTTGGGACAGGGACGGGACATTCAGTACTTC.